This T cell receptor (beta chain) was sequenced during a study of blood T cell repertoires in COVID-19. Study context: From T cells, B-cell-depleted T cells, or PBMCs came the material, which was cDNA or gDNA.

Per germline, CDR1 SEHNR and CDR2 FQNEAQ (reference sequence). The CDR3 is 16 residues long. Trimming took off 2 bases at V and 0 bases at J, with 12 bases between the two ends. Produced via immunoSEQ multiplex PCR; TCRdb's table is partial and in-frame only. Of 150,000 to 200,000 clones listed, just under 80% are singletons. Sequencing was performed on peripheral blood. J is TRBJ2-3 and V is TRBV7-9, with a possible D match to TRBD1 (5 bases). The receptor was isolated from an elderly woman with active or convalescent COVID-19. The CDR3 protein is CASSLSLGLSTDTQYF. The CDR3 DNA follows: TGTGCCAGCAGCTTAAGCTTGGGGCTTAGCACAGATACGCAGTATTTT.